This T cell receptor (beta chain) appears in the sequencing data of a study of CD8 T cells in Susac syndrome. Study findings and constraints: The study recognized that its TCR sequencing and HLA analysis covered a relatively small number of individuals.

In regard to this clonotype: Antigen: not known.

The V and J ends lost 6 bases and 6 bases respectively, with 12 bases between them. Germline V gene sequence: CDR1 PRHDT, CDR2 FYEKMQ (reference sequence). The CDR3 is 12 residues long. CD8+ and CD4+ T cells circulating in blood were sequenced for TCR beta. The authors reverse transcribed about 0.5 to 1 ug RNA with random hexamers. Multiplex immunoSEQ PCR targeted 54 Vbeta and 13 Jbeta TCR beta segments. TCRdb re-called the immunoSEQ multiplex PCR reads with MiXCR, one entry per CDR3 protein. The data hold more than 150,000 distinct CDR3 sequences, with about 90% observed a single time. The TCR comes from a human donor in good health. The chain combines TRBV13 with TRBJ2-7; D is ambiguous. The sequenced material came from CD4+ T cells from PBMCs. Here the CDR3 reads CASRRMVGEQYF. CDR3 bases: TGTGCCAGCAGACGTATGGTCGGCGAGCAGTACTTC.